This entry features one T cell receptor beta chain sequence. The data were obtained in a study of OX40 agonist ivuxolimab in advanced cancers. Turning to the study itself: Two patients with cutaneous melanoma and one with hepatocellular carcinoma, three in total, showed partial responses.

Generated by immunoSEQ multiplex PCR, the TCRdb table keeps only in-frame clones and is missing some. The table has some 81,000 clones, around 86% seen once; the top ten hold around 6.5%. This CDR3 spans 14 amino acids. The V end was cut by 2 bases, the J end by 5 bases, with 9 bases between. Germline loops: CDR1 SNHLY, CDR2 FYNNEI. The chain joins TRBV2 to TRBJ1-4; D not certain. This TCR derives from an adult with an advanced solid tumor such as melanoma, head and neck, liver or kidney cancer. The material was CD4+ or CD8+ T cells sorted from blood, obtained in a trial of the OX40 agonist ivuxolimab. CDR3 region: CASSEHLGNEKLFF. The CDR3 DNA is TGTGCCAGCAGTGAACACCTGGGGAATGAAAAACTGTTTTTT.